The 21 T cell receptor beta chains below all came from one sample that was sequenced in a study of CD8 T cells in Susac syndrome. Random hexamers were used to reverse transcribe the RNA input (0.5 to 1 ug). TCRdb redid the calling of the immunoSEQ multiplex PCR reads with MiXCR, one entry per CDR3 protein. The sample carries over 150,000 distinct CDR3 sequences, around 93% recorded once. What was sequenced was CD4+ T cells from PBMCs. These receptors originate from a human donor with multiple sclerosis.

The J gene is TRBJ2-1, the V gene TRBV4-2; D is perhaps TRBD1 (5 bases). The V gene's germline CDR1 is LGHNA and CDR2 YNFKEQ. V was shortened by 4 bases and J by 2 bases, with 12 bases between the two germline ends. The CDR3 loop spans 15 amino acids. DNA for the CDR3: TGTGCCAGCAGCCCACCCCGGACAACCTACAATGAGCAGTTCTTC. It encodes CASSPPRTTYNEQFF.

CDR3 coding DNA: TGCGCCAGCAGCCAAGATTCCGATAGAGCCGGGGAGCTGTTTTTT. It is translated as CASSQDSDRAGELFF. The rearrangement uses TRBV4-3 and TRBJ2-2; D gene uncertain. CDR3 length: 15 residues. In germline, CDR1 is LGHNA, CDR2 YSLEER. Trimming stripped 0 bases from V and 6 bases from J, with 11 bases between.

This chain connects TRBV30 to TRBJ2-1; tentative D call: TRBD2 (5 bases). The CDR3 consists of 16 residues. V lost 4 bases and J 0 bases, leaving 16 bases between the germline ends. Germline V gene data show CDR1 as GTSNPN and CDR2 as SVGIG (reference sequence). CDR3 nucleotides: TGTGCCTGGACCCTCCGAGGACTCAGCTCCTACAATGAGCAGTTCTTC. Translation: CAWTLRGLSSYNEQFF.

The J gene is TRBJ1-1, the V gene TRBV28, with TRBD1 as a possible D gene (5 bases). V was pared by 8 bases and J by 1 base, with 14 bases between. Germline loops: CDR1 MDHEN, CDR2 SYDVKM. The CDR3 sequence is 14 residues long. In DNA, the CDR3 is TGTGCCAGCTGGGGCGGGGGAAGGAACACTGAAGCTTTCTTT. Amino acid sequence: CASWGGGRNTEAFF.

V usage is TRBV28 and J usage is TRBJ2-7; 8 nucleotides align to TRBD2. V shed 7 bases, J shed 5 bases, and the junction held 10 bases outside the gene matches. The CDR3 totals 14 residues. In germline, CDR1 is MDHEN, CDR2 SYDVKM. The CDR3 protein is CASTLGSGSNEQYF. CDR3 sequence (DNA): TGTGCCAGCACCCTGGGGAGCGGGAGCAACGAGCAGTACTTC.

The CDR3 DNA reads as TGTGCCAGCAGTTCCTTCGGGATCATGAGCCAAGCGCTCACAGATACGCAGTATTTT. This sequence encodes CASSSFGIMSQALTDTQYF. The chain couples TRBV27 to TRBJ2-3; TRBD2 is a possible D gene (5 bases). The germline V and J ends were trimmed by 4 bases and 2 bases, with 25 bases remaining between them. Germline V gives CDR1 MNHEY, CDR2 SMNVEV (reference sequence). There are 19 residues in the CDR3.

The V call is TRBV7-9, the J call TRBJ1-4; 7 bases fit TRBD1. With 0 bases clipped from V and 11 bases from J, the junction kept 0 bases outside the gene matches. The CDR3 extends over 12 amino acids. Germline loops: CDR1 SEHNR, CDR2 FQNEAQ (reference sequence). CDR3 DNA: TGTGCCAGCAGCTTAGCGACAGGGAAACTGTTTTTT. It translates to CASSLATGKLFF. Filled out from reference TRBV7-9 and TRBJ1-4, the complete variable domain reads DTGVSQNPRHKITKRGQNVTFRCDPISEHNRLYWYRQTLGQGPEFLTYFQNEAQLEKSRLLSDRFSAERPKGSFSTLEIQRTEQGDSAMYLCASSLATGKLFFGSGTQLSVL.

V gene TRBV10-3 combines with J gene TRBJ2-1, with D perhaps being TRBD1 or TRBD2 (5 bases each). The V gene's germline CDR1 is ENHRY and CDR2 SYGVKD. Trimming pared 6 bases from V and 6 bases from J, leaving 12 bases between. The CDR3 contains 13 residues. The CDR3 DNA sequence: TGTGCCATCAGAGGTGGGACCCGCAATGAGCAGTTCTTC. Its translation: CAIRGGTRNEQFF.

The V gene is TRBV28, the J gene TRBJ1-2, with 9 positions matching TRBD1. Germline CDR1 is MDHEN and CDR2 is SYDVKM. The junction had 14 bases not matched to a gene; V was cut back by 5 bases and J by 4 bases. CDR3 length: 17 residues. The CDR3 DNA is TGTGCCAGCAGTACGTCTCCGGGACAGGGCCTTTTCTATGGCTACACCTTC. It is translated as CASSTSPGQGLFYGYTF.

The chain joins TRBV18 to TRBJ1-5, with D possibly being TRBD1 (6 bases). CDR1 is KGHSH, CDR2 LQKENI, per germline. There are 16 residues in the CDR3. Trimming removed 3 bases at V and 0 bases at J, with 12 bases between. The CDR3 DNA reads as TGTGCCAGCTCACCTTATAGACAGGATAGCAATCAGCCCCAGCATTTT. It encodes CASSPYRQDSNQPQHF.

The J gene is TRBJ2-7, the V gene TRBV6-1; D may be TRBD1 or TRBD2 (5 bases each). Trimming took off 6 bases at V and 0 bases at J, with 21 bases between the two ends. CDR1 is MNHNS, CDR2 SASEGT, per germline. The CDR3 sequence is 17 residues long. Here the CDR3 reads CASSLSQTGTSSYEQYF. The CDR3 bases are TGTGCCAGCAGCCTCTCCCAGACCGGGACCTCCTCCTACGAGCAGTACTTC.

A single count supports this clonotype. The genes are TRBV30 and TRBJ2-6; D is uncertain. This CDR3 has 13 amino acids. Trimming took 3 bases from V and 0 from J, leaving 3 bases between them. Germline V gives CDR1 GTSNPN, CDR2 SVGIG (reference sequence). The chain's CDR3 is CAWRTSGANVLTF. CDR3 coding DNA: TGTGCCTGGAGAACCTCTGGGGCCAACGTCCTGACTTTC. The full variable domain, its missing parts supplied by reference TRBV30 and TRBJ2-6, is SQTIHQWPATLVQPVGSPLSLECTVEGTSNPNLYWYRQAAGRGLQLLFYSVGIGQISSEVPQNLSASRPQDRQFILSSKKLLLSDSGFYLCAWRTSGANVLTFGAGSRLTVL.

The chain is built from TRBV12-3 or TRBV12-4 and TRBJ1-5; TRBD1 agrees at 8 bases. The CDR3 is made up of 15 amino acids. V was pared by 6 bases and J by 4 bases, with 8 bases of the junction left unmatched. CDR3: CASSPDRAFNQPQHF. CDR3 nucleotide sequence: TGTGCCAGCAGCCCGGACAGGGCTTTTAATCAGCCCCAGCATTTT.

This clonotype appeared once. The gene calls are TRBV6-5 and TRBJ1-5; D gene ambiguous. This CDR3 has 17 amino acids. With 4 bases removed from V and 1 base from J, the gap between germline ends came to 17 bases. CDR1 MNHEY and CDR2 SVGAGI come from the germline V gene. CDR3: CASSSLQRMGSNQPQHF. Here the CDR3 DNA reads TGTGCCAGCAGTTCCCTTCAGAGGATGGGGAGCAATCAGCCCCAGCATTTT.

This rearrangement joins TRBV10-3 to TRBJ1-2; 7 nucleotides align to TRBD1. Germline V gene lookup returns CDR1 ENHRY and CDR2 SYGVKD. This CDR3 region has 13 residues. Unmatched junction bases numbered 6, after V lost 7 bases and J lost 4 bases. The CDR3 DNA follows: TGTGCCATCAAGAGGGGGCGCAGCTATGGCTACACCTTC. It translates to CAIKRGRSYGYTF.

J is TRBJ2-7 and V is TRBV5-6; unclear D gene. V lost 0 bases and J 4 bases, leaving 8 bases between the germline ends. Germline CDR1 and CDR2: SGHDT and YYEEEE. The CDR3 covers 13 residues. The CDR3: CASSLATAYEQYF. The CDR3 nucleotides read TGTGCCAGCAGCTTGGCCACAGCGTACGAGCAGTACTTC.

J is TRBJ2-7 and V is TRBV18, with TRBD1 matching 7 bases. Looked up from germline, CDR1 is KGHSH and CDR2 is LQKENI. This CDR3 has 12 residues. Trimming removed 8 bases from V and 4 bases from J; junction bases left unmatched: 5. The CDR3 coding sequence is TGTGCCAGCAGCCCAGGGGGTTACGAGCAGTACTTC. Amino acid sequence: CASSPGGYEQYF.

The V gene is TRBV20-1, the J gene TRBJ1-1, with D perhaps TRBD1 (6 bases). V was cut by 3 bases and J by 4 bases, with 18 bases left in between. The CDR3 runs 15 residues. The germline gives CDR1 DFQATT, CDR2 SNEGSKA (reference sequence). The CDR3 DNA reads TGCAGTGCTAGTAGGGCCCAGGGGCCGGGCACTGAAGCTTTCTTT. It encodes CSASRAQGPGTEAFF.

The rearrangement joins TRBV20-1 to TRBJ2-5; 7 bases are shared with TRBD1. Germline V gene data show CDR1 as DFQATT and CDR2 as SNEGSKA (reference sequence). The V segment lost 5 bases and the J segment 1 base; nucleotides outside the gene matches: 13. CDR3 size: 16 residues. The CDR3 DNA reads as TGCAGTGCTCCCCCGACAGGGAAGGAGATCCAAGAGACCCAGTACTTC. It encodes CSAPPTGKEIQETQYF.

The V and J genes are TRBV4-1 and TRBJ1-1, with TRBD1 matching 8 bases. Germline loops: CDR1 MGHRA, CDR2 YSYEKL. The junction had 11 bases not matched to a gene; V was cut back by 6 bases and J by 2 bases. This CDR3 comprises 16 residues. CDR3 DNA: TGCGCCAGCAGACTCTCTAGGGACAGGATAAACACTGAAGCTTTCTTT. Its translation: CASRLSRDRINTEAFF.

CDR3 DNA sequence: TGTGCCAGCAGCGTAGCTCAGGGGGATTCACCCCTCCACTTT. It specifies CASSVAQGDSPLHF. The chain combines TRBV9 with TRBJ1-6, with 7 positions matching TRBD1. Trimming cost V 0 bases and J 8 bases; bases outside gene matches: 2. Germline values: CDR1 SGDLS, CDR2 YYNGEE. The CDR3 loop spans 14 amino acids. The whole variable domain, remainder taken from reference TRBV9 and TRBJ1-6, is DSGVTQTPKHLITATGQRVTLRCSPRSGDLSVYWYQQSLDQGLQFLIQYYNGEERAKGNILERFSAQQFPDLHSELNLSSLELGDSALYFCASSVAQGDSPLHFGNGTRLTVT.